The 21 T cell receptor beta chains below all came from one sample that was sequenced in a study of blood T cell repertoires in COVID-19. Assay used: immunoSEQ multiplex PCR; TCRdb lists only in-frame clones, some missing. The sample lists more than 200,000 clones, 82% seen once, with 4.9% in the top ten. Sequencing was done on a sample of peripheral blood. The receptors come from an elderly woman with active or convalescent COVID-19.

The chain has TRBV18 and TRBJ2-5, with D possibly TRBD1 on 6 matching bases. Germline V lookup: CDR1 KGHSH, CDR2 LQKENI. CDR3 length equals 19 residues. Trimming stripped 3 bases from V and 2 bases from J, with 25 bases between. In DNA form, the CDR3 reads TGTGCCAGCTCACCCCGCCGGATATTGGTATCAGGGGTACAAGAGACCCAGTACTTC. It encodes CASSPRRILVSGVQETQYF.

This clone occurred a few times. V usage is TRBV2 and J usage is TRBJ2-5, with 9 bases lining up with TRBD1. The CDR3 is 15 amino acids. Germline lookup yields CDR1 SNHLY and CDR2 FYNNEI. With 4 bases clipped from V and 5 bases from J, the junction kept 8 bases outside the gene matches. The DNA of the CDR3 is TGTGCCAGCAGTGCACAGGGGGCGCGGAGGGAGACCCAGTACTTC. Translating gives CASSAQGARRETQYF.

This sequence joins TRBV19 and TRBJ1-4, with TRBD1 identical over 8 bases. Trimming at V came to 4 bases and at J to 3 bases, leaving 7 bases not matched to a gene. Germline CDR1 LNHDA, CDR2 SQIVND (reference sequence). The CDR3 has 16 amino acids. As DNA, the CDR3 is TGTGCCAGTAGTAAACGGACAGGGAGGCCTAATGAAAAACTGTTTTTT. Translation gives CASSKRTGRPNEKLFF.

The rearrangement uses TRBV21-1 and TRBJ1-6; the D segment call TRBD1 is taken from the table without a DNA check. TRBV21-1 is noted as a pseudogene. The CDR3 has 14 amino acids. The CDR3 bases are TGTGCCAGCAAAAGCGACAGCATAAATTCACCCCTCCACTTT. As protein: CASKSDSINSPLHF.

The V and J genes are TRBV6-5 and TRBJ1-6; a weak D match, TRBD1 (5 bases). The V end was cut by 2 bases, the J end by 10 bases, with 12 bases between. Germline values: CDR1 MNHEY, CDR2 SVGAGI. The CDR3 contains 14 residues. The CDR3, as DNA: TGTGCCAGCAGTTACGCGGCAGGGTACTCACCCCTCCACTTT. Translation gives CASSYAAGYSPLHF.

V is TRBV5-1 and J is TRBJ1-4; the D gene is possibly TRBD1 (6 bases). Deletions cut 4 bases from V and 5 bases from J, with 15 bases between. The CDR3 runs to 15 residues. Germline V gene sequence: CDR1 SGHRS, CDR2 YFSETQ. CDR3 DNA sequence: TGCGCCAGCAGCGACGTACAGGGTTCGAATGAAAAACTGTTTTTT. Translation gives CASSDVQGSNEKLFF.

V and J are TRBV10-1 and TRBJ2-7; D gene uncertain. Germline CDR1 is WNHNN and CDR2 is SYGVQD (reference sequence). This CDR3 has 14 amino acids. V lost 0 bases to trimming and J lost 2 bases, with 8 bases between them. CDR3 in amino acids: CASSESGAAYEQYF. The CDR3, as DNA: TGCGCCAGCAGTGAGTCAGGAGCAGCCTACGAGCAGTACTTC.

The chain has TRBV19 and TRBJ1-2; a weak D match, TRBD1 (5 bases). With 5 bases removed from V and 4 bases from J, the gap between germline ends came to 17 bases. The CDR3 loop spans 15 amino acids. Germline loops: CDR1 LNHDA, CDR2 SQIVND (reference sequence). The CDR3 region is CASSAGTTSLYGYTF. The CDR3 DNA reads TGTGCCAGTAGTGCTGGGACTACCTCTCTCTATGGCTACACCTTC.

This clone was observed once. The chain is built from TRBV19 and TRBJ2-2; weak D call: TRBD1 (6 bases). Trimming left V 7 bases short and J 3 bases short, with 12 bases between. CDR3 length: 14 residues. The V gene's germline CDR1 is LNHDA and CDR2 SQIVND (reference sequence). The CDR3 is CASTMGAYTGELFF. DNA of the CDR3: TGTGCCAGTACTATGGGGGCCTACACCGGGGAGCTGTTTTTT. Based on the CDR3 plus reference TRBV19 and TRBJ2-2, the full variable domain is DGGITQSPKYLFRKEGQNVTLSCEQNLNHDAMYWYRQDPGQGLRLIYYSQIVNDFQKGDIAEGYSVSREKKESFPLTVTSAQKNPTAFYLCASTMGAYTGELFFGEGSRLTVL.

V usage is TRBV5-4 and J usage is TRBJ2-5, with a possible D match to TRBD2 (5 bases). The CDR3 contains 16 residues. The V end lost 0 bases, the J end lost 5 bases, and 17 bases lay between the germline ends. The germline V gene encodes CDR1 SGHNT and CDR2 YYREEE (reference sequence). The CDR3 here is CASSLGSRSGSETQYF. CDR3 nucleotide sequence: TGTGCCAGCAGCTTGGGCTCCCGTTCGGGGTCGGAGACCCAGTACTTC.

The rearrangement links TRBV15 to TRBJ1-2; 10 bases line up with TRBD1. This CDR3 is built from 15 residues. The trim removed 4 bases at V and 7 bases at J, leaving 9 bases unmatched. Germline loops: CDR1 LNHNV, CDR2 YYDKDF (reference sequence). The CDR3 coding sequence is TGTGCCACCAGCACAGGGACAGGGGCCATAGTTGGCTACACCTTC. Translated: CATSTGTGAIVGYTF.

The chain has TRBV28 and TRBJ2-7, with TRBD1 matching 7 bases. V dropped 4 bases and J dropped 3; count of bases not matched to a gene: 9. The CDR3 loop spans 15 amino acids. The germline V gene has CDR1 MDHEN and CDR2 SYDVKM. The CDR3 bases are TGTGCCAGCAGTTACAACAGGGGAAACTTCTACGAGCAGTACTTC. This encodes CASSYNRGNFYEQYF.

The chain carries TRBV6-5 and TRBJ1-2; 11 bases are shared with TRBD1. There are 15 residues in the CDR3. Trimming took 7 bases from V and 4 from J; bases not matched to a gene: 8. Germline CDR1 MNHEY, CDR2 SVGAGI. Written as DNA, the CDR3 is TGTGCCAGCAACCCAGGGACAGGGGGTATCTATGGCTACACCTTC. Residues: CASNPGTGGIYGYTF.

This clone was seen a few times. V is TRBV2 and J is TRBJ1-2; 9 positions match TRBD1. The germline V gene encodes CDR1 SNHLY and CDR2 FYNNEI. This CDR3 region has 15 residues. V was clipped by 5 bases and J by 4 bases; unmatched bases: 8. The DNA of the CDR3 is TGTGCCAGCAGTACACAGGGGGCTCCTTCCTATGGCTACACCTTC. As protein: CASSTQGAPSYGYTF.

The gene calls are TRBV7-9 and TRBJ2-1, with 14 bases lining up with TRBD2. The CDR3 has 14 amino acids. Germline V gives CDR1 SEHNR, CDR2 FQNEAQ (reference sequence). J gave up 14 bases and V 0 bases, and 3 bases lay outside the gene matches. The CDR3 bases are TGTGCCAGCAGCTTAGCGGGACTAGCGGGGGCTAAGTTCTTC. This codes for CASSLAGLAGAKFF.

This clone came up a few times. The chain employs TRBV5-1 and TRBJ2-2; 9 nucleotides align to TRBD1. V lost 0 bases, J lost 4 bases, and 4 bases stayed unmatched. CDR3 length: 16 amino acids. Germline V gives CDR1 SGHRS, CDR2 YFSETQ. The CDR3 spells CASSLVGDRATGELFF. The DNA of the CDR3 is TGCGCCAGCAGCTTGGTGGGGGACAGGGCCACCGGGGAGCTGTTTTTT.

This chain uses TRBV5-1 with TRBJ2-3; TRBD1 aligns across 8 bases. The CDR3 covers 15 residues. V was pared by 4 bases and J by 4 bases, with 8 bases of the junction left unmatched. Germline CDR1 is SGHRS and CDR2 is YFSETQ. The CDR3 bases are TGCGCCAGCAGCAATCGTGACAGGGGATCAGATACGCAGTATTTT. It specifies CASSNRDRGSDTQYF.

This chain joins TRBV4-2 and TRBJ2-1; 7 bases are a match to TRBD2. Unmatched junction bases numbered 5, after V lost 1 base and J lost 8 bases. The germline CDR1 and CDR2 sequences are LGHNA and YNFKEQ. The CDR3 has 14 residues. CDR3 loop: CASSQGGGGDEQFF. CDR3 bases: TGTGCCAGCAGCCAAGGTGGGGGAGGGGATGAGCAGTTCTTC.

The CDR3 spells CASRDEQGWDTEAFF. The CDR3, as DNA: TGCGCCAGCAGGGATGAACAGGGTTGGGACACTGAAGCTTTCTTT. The chain joins TRBV5-1 to TRBJ1-1; a weak D match, TRBD1 (6 bases). Looked up from germline, CDR1 is SGHRS and CDR2 is YFSETQ. CDR3 size: 15 residues. Trimming pared 5 bases from V and 3 bases from J, leaving 17 bases between.

This chain uses TRBV5-1 with TRBJ2-5; 10 bases are a match to TRBD1. The CDR3 is 13 amino acids. Trimming at V came to 7 bases and at J to 4 bases, leaving 4 bases not matched to a gene. The germline V gene encodes CDR1 SGHRS and CDR2 YFSETQ. The CDR3 is CASGQGDLETQYF. The CDR3 DNA is TGCGCCAGCGGACAGGGGGATTTAGAGACCCAGTACTTC.

The chain is built from TRBV11-2 and TRBJ2-1, with no clear D. The germline V gene encodes CDR1 SGHAT and CDR2 FQNNGV. V lost 2 bases and J lost 2, with 7 bases in between. The CDR3 spans 14 residues. The CDR3 sequence: CASSLTQTYNEQFF. In DNA form, the CDR3 reads TGTGCCAGCAGCTTAACGCAGACCTACAATGAGCAGTTCTTC.